The sequence of this TCR beta chain was determined in a study of identical twins. There are 18 residues in the CDR3. Worth noting for this clonotype: Relative to the germline gene, one junction end is altered; a read error may explain this.

TCRdb analysed the 5' RACE reads with MiXCR anew, one entry per CDR3 protein. The table lists roughly 350,000 distinct CDR3 sequences, approximately 13% of them singletons. These data also formed part of another study, on yellow fever vaccine responses in identical twins.

Sequenced input: CD8+ T cells sorted from blood. The chain employs TRBV12-3 or TRBV12-4 and TRBJ2-3; 10 bases fit TRBD2. The TCR originated in a woman aged 18-29 years in good health. The CDR3 coding sequence is TGTACCAGCAGGGGGTCACTAGCGGGATCCTTTCCCACAGATACGCAGTATTTT. Translating it yields CTSRGSLAGSFPTDTQYF.